These 20 T cell receptor beta chains were all obtained from the same sample, sequenced in a study of long-term antiretroviral therapy in people with HIV. Survey level was the resolution at which the v3.0 immunoSEQ assay ran. Data came from immunoSEQ multiplex PCR; TCRdb stores just in-frame clones and leaves some out. There are over 20,000 clones in the sample; 80% to 85% occur only once, and 20% to 30% lies in the top ten. Here the sequenced sample was unsorted PBMCs, taken 0.4 years after starting antiretroviral therapy. Receptors originate from a man aged 45-65 years with HIV.

V usage is TRBV9 and J usage is TRBJ1-2; 7 positions agree with TRBD1. Losses at the gene ends were 2 bases for V and 3 bases for J; bases not matched to a gene: 4. Per germline, CDR1 SGDLS and CDR2 YYNGEE. The CDR3 spans 14 residues. The CDR3 protein is CASSVGQGDYGYTF. The DNA for the CDR3 is TGTGCCAGCAGCGTTGGGCAGGGGGACTATGGCTACACCTTC. The full variable domain, with the rest looked up from reference TRBV9 and TRBJ1-2, is DSGVTQTPKHLITATGQRVTLRCSPRSGDLSVYWYQQSLDQGLQFLIQYYNGEERAKGNILERFSAQQFPDLHSELNLSSLELGDSALYFCASSVGQGDYGYTFGSGTRLTVV.

The chain employs TRBV7-2 and TRBJ2-6, with 9 nucleotides matching TRBD1. CDR1 SGHTA and CDR2 FQGNSA come from the germline V gene. CDR3 length: 16 residues. Trimming removed 4 bases from V and 1 base from J; junction bases left unmatched: 2. The CDR3 protein is CASSYGTGSGANVLTF. DNA of the CDR3: TGTGCCAGCAGCTACGGGACAGGGTCTGGGGCCAACGTCCTGACTTTC.

As regards this clone: This is likely a read error, given that the CDR3 carries no conserved phenylalanine or tryptophan at its end. No DNA is shown, since the ends of the CDR3 on it are uncertain; the CDR3 is the one TCRdb lists. The chain couples TRBV28 to TRBJ1-1; TRBD1 is the table's D call and was not checked against the DNA. The CDR3 is 12 residues long, ends included. From germline, CDR1 is MDHEN and CDR2 SYDVKM. CDR3 protein: CASRVMGQNLNV.

The chain employs TRBV9 and TRBJ2-2; perhaps TRBD1 as D (5 bases). V gave up 0 bases and J gave up 5 bases, with 8 bases separating them. Germline values: CDR1 SGDLS, CDR2 YYNGEE. This CDR3 region has 14 residues. CDR3 protein: CASSVEGDTGELFF. CDR3 DNA: TGTGCCAGCAGCGTAGAAGGGGATACCGGGGAGCTGTTTTTT.

J is TRBJ1-2 and V is TRBV6-1; D possibly corresponds to TRBD1 (6 bases). The V gene's germline CDR1 is MNHNS and CDR2 SASEGT. V lost 2 bases, J lost 2 bases, and 18 bases lay in between. This CDR3 has 17 amino acids. Here the CDR3 DNA reads TGTGCCAGCAGTGAAATTTTGTTAGGGGGGACAAACTATGGCTACACCTTC. Its protein product is CASSEILLGGTNYGYTF.

This clone was recorded once. This chain links TRBV6-1 with TRBJ2-7, with D tentatively TRBD2 (5 bases). Germline CDR1 reads MNHNS; CDR2 reads SASEGT. The CDR3 has 14 residues. V was pared by 2 bases and J by 1 base, with 9 bases between. The chain's CDR3 is CASSEFEGSYEQYF. CDR3 DNA: TGTGCCAGCAGTGAATTTGAGGGTTCCTACGAGCAGTACTTC.

The chain carries TRBV2 and TRBJ2-7, with D maybe TRBD1 (6 bases). CDR1 is SNHLY and CDR2 is FYNNEI in the germline V gene. The V and J ends lost 3 bases and 5 bases respectively, with 14 bases between them. The CDR3 length is 14 residues. The CDR3 DNA sequence: TGTGCCAGCAGTGACGGGACATACTTAAACGAGCAGTACTTC. Translating gives CASSDGTYLNEQYF. The full variable domain, with the rest looked up from reference TRBV2 and TRBJ2-7, is EPEVTQTPSHQVTQMGQEVILRCVPISNHLYFYWYRQILGQKVEFLVSFYNNEISEKSEIFDDQFSVERPDGSNFTLKIRSTKLEDSAMYFCASSDGTYLNEQYFGPGTRLTVT.

This clone has a single count. This chain uses TRBV2 with TRBJ1-2; D perhaps matches TRBD1 (5 bases). The CDR3 has 14 residues. Deletions cut 11 bases from V and 3 bases from J, with 19 bases between. The germline V gene encodes CDR1 SNHLY and CDR2 FYNNEI. DNA for the CDR3: TGTGCCGGCGGGGACCAGACACTTTACTATGGCTACACCTTC. It is translated as CAGGDQTLYYGYTF.

V usage is TRBV15 and J usage is TRBJ1-4; TRBD1 is a possible D gene (5 bases). Germline lookup yields CDR1 LNHNV and CDR2 YYDKDF (reference sequence). V lost 0 bases and J lost 8, with 7 bases in between. The CDR3 is made up of 13 amino acids. The DNA for the CDR3 is TGTGCCACCAGCAGAGATCGGGGGGAAAAACTGTTTTTT. It translates to CATSRDRGEKLFF.

This chain uses TRBV7-2 with TRBJ2-2; 11 positions agree with TRBD2. V was pared by 5 bases and J by 5 bases, with 7 bases of the junction left unmatched. Looked up from germline, CDR1 is SGHTA and CDR2 is FQGNSA. CDR3 length: 16 residues. The CDR3 here is CASSPRGLAVTGELFF. The DNA for the CDR3 is TGTGCCAGCAGCCCCCGGGGACTAGCGGTGACCGGGGAGCTGTTTTTT.

The V gene is TRBV4-3, the J gene TRBJ1-6; tentatively, D is TRBD1 (6 bases). Germline lookup yields CDR1 LGHNA and CDR2 YSLEER. The CDR3 has 16 amino acids. V lost 1 base and J 7 bases, leaving 14 bases between the germline ends. The CDR3 loop is CASSQVRGGRNSPLHF. For the CDR3, the DNA is TGCGCCAGCAGCCAAGTTCGAGGGGGTCGGAATTCACCCCTCCACTTT.

This chain joins TRBV11-2 and TRBJ2-2, with D hard to call. The CDR3 is made up of 13 amino acids. The germline V gene has CDR1 SGHAT and CDR2 FQNNGV. V gave up 1 base and J gave up 10 bases, with 10 bases separating them. In DNA, the CDR3 is TGTGCCAGCAGCTTAGGGCTATTGGAGGAGCTGTTTTTT. This sequence encodes CASSLGLLEELFF.

The chain recombines TRBV11-3 with TRBJ2-7; the match to TRBD1 covers 8 bases. CDR1 is SGHNT, CDR2 YENEEA, per germline. This CDR3 comprises 15 residues. J lost 4 bases, V lost 5 bases, and 10 bases had no gene match. CDR3 nucleotides: TGTGCCAGCAGCGCCAGGACAGGGACACGGTACGAGCAGTACTTC. Amino acids: CASSARTGTRYEQYF.

J is TRBJ2-3 and V is TRBV9; D is perhaps TRBD1 or TRBD2 (5 bases each). V dropped 6 bases and J dropped 2 bases, with 16 bases sitting between them. CDR1 is SGDLS, CDR2 YYNGEE, per germline. This CDR3 comprises 15 residues. The CDR3 sequence: CASTPRERPTDTQYF. The CDR3 bases are TGTGCCAGCACCCCCAGGGAGCGGCCCACAGATACGCAGTATTTT.

This chain connects TRBV11-3 to TRBJ2-3, with TRBD1 matching 8 bases. Germline values: CDR1 SGHNT, CDR2 YENEEA. CDR3 length: 16 residues. V shed 4 bases and J 2 bases; nucleotides not matched to a gene: 8. The CDR3 region is CASSSATGVNTDTQYF. Written as DNA, the CDR3 is TGTGCCAGCAGCTCAGCGACAGGGGTGAACACAGATACGCAGTATTTT.

The genes are TRBV5-1 and TRBJ2-1; D is perhaps TRBD2 (5 bases). Germline CDR1 SGHRS, CDR2 YFSETQ. This CDR3 comprises 13 residues. The V and J ends lost 5 bases and 14 bases respectively, with 20 bases between them. The CDR3 sequence is CASSFEGLVGEFF. CDR3 nucleotides: TGCGCCAGCAGTTTCGAGGGTCTAGTGGGAGAGTTCTTC.

The rearrangement links TRBV7-2 to TRBJ2-2; the D gene is possibly TRBD2 (6 bases). Trimming took off 10 bases at V and 6 bases at J, with 18 bases between the two ends. Germline lookup yields CDR1 SGHTA and CDR2 FQGNSA. This CDR3 region has 14 residues. CDR3 nucleotide sequence: TGTGCCACATTCCTACAACGGGGGTCCGGGGAGCTGTTTTTT. It codes for CATFLQRGSGELFF.

The genes are TRBV11-3 and TRBJ2-3; no clear D gene. V lost 2 bases and J lost 4, with 10 bases in between. Germline V gene lookup returns CDR1 SGHNT and CDR2 YENEEA. The CDR3 contains 14 residues. CDR3 nucleotides: TGTGCCAGCAGCTTAAGGCGATTCCCAGATACGCAGTATTTT. As protein: CASSLRRFPDTQYF.

The chain has TRBV9 and TRBJ1-1; no definite D call. The germline V gene encodes CDR1 SGDLS and CDR2 YYNGEE. Trimming took 6 bases from V and 6 from J, leaving 15 bases between them. The CDR3 runs 13 residues. The chain's CDR3 is CASNPILSAEAFF. CDR3 nucleotides: TGTGCCAGCAACCCCATACTATCGGCTGAAGCTTTCTTT.

This sequence joins TRBV11-2 and TRBJ1-4; possibly TRBD1 for D (5 bases). V lost 5 bases and J lost 3, with 10 bases in between. This CDR3 has 14 amino acids. Germline CDR1 SGHAT, CDR2 FQNNGV. CDR3 amino acids: CASSHGGPNEKLFF. Written as DNA, the CDR3 is TGTGCCAGCAGCCACGGGGGACCTAATGAAAAACTGTTTTTT.